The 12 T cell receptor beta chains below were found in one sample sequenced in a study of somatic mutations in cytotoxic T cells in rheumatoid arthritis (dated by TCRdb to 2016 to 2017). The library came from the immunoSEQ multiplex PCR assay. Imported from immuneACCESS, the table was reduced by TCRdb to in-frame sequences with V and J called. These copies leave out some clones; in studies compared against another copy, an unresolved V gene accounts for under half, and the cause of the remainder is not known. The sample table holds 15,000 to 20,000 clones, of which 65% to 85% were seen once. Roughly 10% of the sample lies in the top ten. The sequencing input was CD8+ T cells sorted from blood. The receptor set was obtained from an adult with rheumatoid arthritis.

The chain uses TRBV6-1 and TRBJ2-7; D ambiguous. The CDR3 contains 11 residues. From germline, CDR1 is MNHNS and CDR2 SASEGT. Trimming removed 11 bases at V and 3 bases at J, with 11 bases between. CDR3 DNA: TGTGCCGCCCACGAATACTACGAGCAGTACTTC. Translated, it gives CAAHEYYEQYF.

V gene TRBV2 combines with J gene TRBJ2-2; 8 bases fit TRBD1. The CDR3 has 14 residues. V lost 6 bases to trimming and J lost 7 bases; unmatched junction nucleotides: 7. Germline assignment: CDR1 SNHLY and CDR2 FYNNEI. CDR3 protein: CASSDPGQDGELFF. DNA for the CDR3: TGTGCCAGCAGCGACCCGGGACAGGACGGGGAGCTGTTTTTT.

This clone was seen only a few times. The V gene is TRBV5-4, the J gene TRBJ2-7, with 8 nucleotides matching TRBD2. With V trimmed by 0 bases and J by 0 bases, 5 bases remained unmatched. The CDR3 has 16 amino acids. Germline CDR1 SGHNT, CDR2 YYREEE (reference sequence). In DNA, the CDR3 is TGTGCCAGCAGCTTGGGAGCGGGGGTCTACTCCTACGAGCAGTACTTC. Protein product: CASSLGAGVYSYEQYF.

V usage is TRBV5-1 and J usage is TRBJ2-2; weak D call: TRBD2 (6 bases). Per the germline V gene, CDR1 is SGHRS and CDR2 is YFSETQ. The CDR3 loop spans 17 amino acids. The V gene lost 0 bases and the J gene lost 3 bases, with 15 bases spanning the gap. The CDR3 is CASSLEAAGRDTGELFF. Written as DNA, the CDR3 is TGCGCCAGCAGCTTGGAAGCGGCGGGGCGGGACACCGGGGAGCTGTTTTTT.

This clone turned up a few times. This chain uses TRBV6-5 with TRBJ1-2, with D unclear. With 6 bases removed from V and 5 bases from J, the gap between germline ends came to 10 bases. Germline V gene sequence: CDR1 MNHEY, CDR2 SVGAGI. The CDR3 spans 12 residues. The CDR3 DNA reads TGTGCCAGCAGCCCCGACGATTATGGCTACACCTTC. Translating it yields CASSPDDYGYTF.

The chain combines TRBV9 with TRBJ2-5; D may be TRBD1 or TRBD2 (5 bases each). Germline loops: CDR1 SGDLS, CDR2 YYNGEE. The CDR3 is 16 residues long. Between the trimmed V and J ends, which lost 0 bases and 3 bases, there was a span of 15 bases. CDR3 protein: CASSVAHPGTKETQYF. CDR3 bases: TGTGCCAGCAGCGTAGCCCACCCCGGGACCAAAGAGACCCAGTACTTC.

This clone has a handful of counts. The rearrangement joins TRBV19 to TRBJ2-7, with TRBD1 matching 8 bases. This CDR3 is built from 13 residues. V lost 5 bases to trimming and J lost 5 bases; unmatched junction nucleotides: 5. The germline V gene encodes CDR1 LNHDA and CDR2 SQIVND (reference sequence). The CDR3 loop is CASSRQGTHEQYF. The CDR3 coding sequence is TGTGCCAGTAGTCGACAGGGGACCCACGAGCAGTACTTC. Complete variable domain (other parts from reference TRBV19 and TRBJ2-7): DGGITQSPKYLFRKEGQNVTLSCEQNLNHDAMYWYRQDPGQGLRLIYYSQIVNDFQKGDIAEGYSVSREKKESFPLTVTSAQKNPTAFYLCASSRQGTHEQYFGPGTRLTVT.

CDR3 loop: CASSGTAVYGYTF. The CDR3 DNA sequence: TGTGCCAGTAGTGGGACAGCAGTTTATGGCTACACCTTC. The rearrangement uses TRBV19 and TRBJ1-2, with 7 bases matching TRBD1. CDR3 length: 13 residues. After removal of 5 bases from V and 5 bases from J, the junction contained 5 bases not matched to a gene. Germline CDR1 and CDR2: LNHDA and SQIVND (reference sequence).

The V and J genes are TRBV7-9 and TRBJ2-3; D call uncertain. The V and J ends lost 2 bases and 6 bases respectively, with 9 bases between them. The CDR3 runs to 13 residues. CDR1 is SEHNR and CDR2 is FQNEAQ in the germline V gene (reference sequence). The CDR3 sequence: CASSLTGGDTQYF. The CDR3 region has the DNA TGTGCCAGCAGCTTAACCGGTGGTGATACGCAGTATTTT.

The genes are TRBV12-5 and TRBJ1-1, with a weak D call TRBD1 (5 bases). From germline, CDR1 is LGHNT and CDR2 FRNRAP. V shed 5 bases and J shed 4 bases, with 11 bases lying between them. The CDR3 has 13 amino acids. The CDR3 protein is CASGIPGSTEAFF. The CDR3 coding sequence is TGTGCTAGTGGTATACCAGGGAGCACTGAAGCTTTCTTT.

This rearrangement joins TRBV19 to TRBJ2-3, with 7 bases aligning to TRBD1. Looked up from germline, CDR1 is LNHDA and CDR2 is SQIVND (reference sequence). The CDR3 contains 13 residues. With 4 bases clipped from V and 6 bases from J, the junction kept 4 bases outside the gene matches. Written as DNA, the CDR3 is TGTGCCAGTAGTAGACAGGGACCTGATACGCAGTATTTT. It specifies CASSRQGPDTQYF.

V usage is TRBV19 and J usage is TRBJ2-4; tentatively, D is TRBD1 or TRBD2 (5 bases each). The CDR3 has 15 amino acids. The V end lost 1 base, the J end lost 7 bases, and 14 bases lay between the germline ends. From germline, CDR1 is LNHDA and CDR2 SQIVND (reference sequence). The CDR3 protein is CASSIAGAAGNIQYF. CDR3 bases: TGTGCCAGTAGTATAGCCGGGGCCGCCGGGAACATTCAGTACTTC.